Reported below is one T cell receptor beta chain. This entry comes from a study of CD8 T cells in ankylosing spondylitis. Each CDR3 protein gets one entry after TCRdb re-called the 5' RACE reads with MiXCR. The sample consists of around 300,000 distinct CDR3 sequences, approximately 14% of them appearing once. The length of the CDR3 is 13 residues. Trimming took off 4 bases at V and 1 base at J, with 4 bases between the two ends. Germline CDR1 ENHRY, CDR2 SYGVKD. Sequencing was performed on blood, either unsorted or a sorted T cell fraction (not recorded which). The chain recombines TRBV10-3 with TRBJ2-2, with D uncertain. The sequence came from a male donor with ankylosing spondylitis or in good health (not recorded which). The CDR3 DNA reads TGTGCCATCAGTGGTCAGAACACCGGGGAGCTGTTTTTT. Translating gives CAISGQNTGELFF.